These 19 T cell receptor beta chains were all obtained from the same sample, sequenced in a study of shared clonotypes between healthy human individuals. Clones were read by immunoSEQ multiplex PCR, and TCRdb kept only the in-frame ones, dropping some. The sample lists about 2 million clones, 85% to 95% seen once, with 0.1% to 0.15% in the top ten. The sequencing input was naive CD4+ T cells sorted from blood. Specified subset: CD45RA+ positively selected. These receptors came from a man younger than 35 in good health.

This chain connects TRBV18 to TRBJ1-6; D not resolved. V was clipped by 8 bases and J by 9 bases, with 14 bases between them. CDR3 size: 13 residues. CDR1 and CDR2 from the germline V gene are KGHSH and LQKENI. CDR3 bases: TGTGCCAGCCAGCGGGAACGGATTTCACCCCTCCACTTT. Protein: CASQRERISPLHF.

The V gene is TRBV6-1, the J gene TRBJ1-6; possibly TRBD1 for D (6 bases). Germline CDR1 MNHNS, CDR2 SASEGT. V lost 0 bases and J 6 bases, leaving 12 bases between the germline ends. CDR3 length equals 16 residues. The CDR3 coding sequence is TGTGCCAGCAGTGAAGCTGGGTCAGGGGCTAATTCACCCCTCCACTTT. Translated: CASSEAGSGANSPLHF.

The V and J genes are TRBV18 and TRBJ1-4; D is possibly TRBD1 (5 bases). V was pared by 5 bases and J by 3 bases, with 16 bases between. This CDR3 is built from 16 residues. Germline V CDR1 and CDR2: KGHSH, LQKENI. CDR3 coding DNA: TGTGCCAGCTCATTGAACGGCGGGGCATCTAATGAAAAACTGTTTTTT. It is translated as CASSLNGGASNEKLFF.

This rearrangement joins TRBV2 to TRBJ2-7; 10 bases line up with TRBD1. The V gene's germline CDR1 is SNHLY and CDR2 FYNNEI. The V and J ends lost 6 bases and 2 bases, in that order; junction bases with no gene match: 7. The CDR3 is 15 residues long. CDR3 sequence: CASRKTGTGAYEQYF. The DNA for the CDR3 is TGTGCCAGCAGAAAAACCGGGACAGGGGCCTACGAGCAGTACTTC.

This chain connects TRBV19 to TRBJ2-1; D gene unclear. The CDR3 contains 16 residues. V dropped 1 base and J dropped 0 bases, with 10 bases sitting between them. The V gene's germline CDR1 is LNHDA and CDR2 SQIVND (reference sequence). CDR3 nucleotide sequence: TGTGCCAGTAGTATAGCGGCCTCAAGCTCCTACAATGAGCAGTTCTTC. It specifies CASSIAASSSYNEQFF.

J is TRBJ1-2 and V is TRBV6-1; unclear D gene. Germline loops: CDR1 MNHNS, CDR2 SASEGT. Trimming pared 2 bases from V and 5 bases from J, leaving 12 bases between. The CDR3 sequence is 14 residues long. CDR3 bases: TGTGCCAGCAGTGAACGAGGGCAGTGGTATGGCTACACCTTC. It yields the protein CASSERGQWYGYTF.

About this clone: The same CDR3 is also encoded by other DNA sequences in this sample. The chain is built from TRBV7-9 and TRBJ2-7, with D possibly TRBD1 on 5 matching bases. V was clipped by 0 bases and J by 3 bases, with 9 bases between them. CDR3 length: 14 amino acids. Per germline, CDR1 SEHNR and CDR2 FQNEAQ (reference sequence). The CDR3 DNA is TGTGCCAGCAGCTTAGCAGGGGTACTCTACGAGCAGTACTTC. Its protein is CASSLAGVLYEQYF. Full variable domain (missing parts from reference TRBV7-9 and TRBJ2-7): DTGVSQNPRHKITKRGQNVTFRCDPISEHNRLYWYRQTLGQGPEFLTYFQNEAQLEKSRLLSDRFSAERPKGSFSTLEIQRTEQGDSAMYLCASSLAGVLYEQYFGPGTRLTVT.

The sample holds a few counts of this clone. J is TRBJ1-3 and V is TRBV5-3; possible D gene TRBD1, 6 bases. TRBV5-3 is given ORF status, its function remaining uncertain. This CDR3 has 15 amino acids. Deletions cut 4 bases from V and 0 bases from J, with 11 bases between. This CDR3 is CARSKGHCSGNTIYF. In DNA, the CDR3 is TGTGCCAGAAGCAAGGGACACTGCTCTGGAAACACCATATATTTT.

A single count supports this clone. The rearrangement joins TRBV6-1 to TRBJ1-2, with D perhaps matching TRBD1 (6 bases). This CDR3 is 15 amino acids long. With 0 bases removed from V and 4 bases from J, the gap between germline ends came to 12 bases. CDR1 MNHNS and CDR2 SASEGT come from the germline V gene. Here the CDR3 reads CASSEAGAVGYGYTF. The CDR3 DNA follows: TGTGCCAGCAGTGAAGCGGGGGCAGTTGGCTATGGCTACACCTTC.

The chain employs TRBV5-6 and TRBJ2-5; 11 positions agree with TRBD1. Germline loops: CDR1 SGHDT, CDR2 YYEEEE. V lost 4 bases, J lost 7 bases, and 9 bases stayed unmatched. This CDR3 spans 15 amino acids. CDR3 sequence: CASSRADRGRLTQYF. CDR3 bases: TGTGCCAGCAGCCGCGCGGACAGGGGGCGACTGACCCAGTACTTC. The complete variable domain, with remaining parts taken from reference TRBV5-6 and TRBJ2-5, reads DAGVTQSPTHLIKTRGQQVTLRCSPKSGHDTVSWYQQALGQGPQFIFQYYEEEERQRGNFPDRFSGHQFPNYSSELNVNALLLGDSALYLCASSRADRGRLTQYFGPGTRLLVL.

This chain links TRBV27 with TRBJ2-7; D perhaps matches TRBD2 (7 bases). In germline, CDR1 is MNHEY, CDR2 SMNVEV (reference sequence). The CDR3 has 15 amino acids. Trimming left V 1 base short and J 2 bases short, with 12 bases between. This CDR3 is CASSLYRGAPYEQYF. The CDR3 coding sequence is TGTGCCAGCAGTTTATATCGGGGGGCTCCCTACGAGCAGTACTTC.

As concerns this clone: Other nucleotide sequences in the sample specify the same CDR3. V gene TRBV6-6 combines with J gene TRBJ2-5; no clear D. This CDR3 has 14 amino acids. CDR1 MNHNY and CDR2 SVGAGI come from the germline V gene (reference sequence). The V gene lost 0 bases and the J gene lost 3 bases, with 8 bases spanning the gap. CDR3 nucleotide sequence: TGTGCCAGCAGTTACTCGGGCTCGAAAGAGACCCAGTACTTC. It yields the protein CASSYSGSKETQYF.

The chain combines TRBV6-5 with TRBJ2-1, with 9 nucleotides matching TRBD2. CDR1 MNHEY and CDR2 SVGAGI come from the germline V gene. Trimming took 5 bases from V and 8 from J; bases not matched to a gene: 10. The CDR3 covers 15 residues. The CDR3 reads CASSLPGLAVDEQFF. DNA for the CDR3: TGTGCCAGCAGTCTCCCGGGACTAGCTGTCGATGAGCAGTTCTTC.

The chain couples TRBV5-1 to TRBJ2-5; no reliable D call. This CDR3 comprises 16 residues. In germline, CDR1 is SGHRS, CDR2 YFSETQ. V gave up 0 bases and J gave up 7 bases, with 19 bases separating them. The CDR3 region is CASSLDSLAGGGTQYF. For the CDR3, the DNA is TGCGCCAGCAGCTTGGATTCGTTAGCAGGTGGCGGGACCCAGTACTTC.

The chain employs TRBV7-2 and TRBJ1-5; D is unclear. The CDR3 contains 12 residues. With 6 bases removed from V and 9 bases from J, the gap between germline ends came to 12 bases. CDR1 SGHTA and CDR2 FQGNSA come from the germline V gene. CDR3 in amino acids: CASSRREGPQHF. The CDR3 bases are TGTGCCAGCAGTCGGCGGGAGGGGCCCCAGCATTTT.

The rearrangement uses TRBV5-4 and TRBJ2-7, with 7 bases aligning to TRBD1. The CDR3 has 14 residues. The V gene's germline CDR1 is SGHNT and CDR2 YYREEE (reference sequence). The V segment lost 6 bases and the J segment 3 bases; nucleotides outside the gene matches: 9. CDR3 in DNA: TGTGCCAGCAACCTATGGGACAGCAACTACGAGCAGTACTTC. Translated: CASNLWDSNYEQYF.

The rearrangement uses TRBV9 and TRBJ1-1, with D maybe TRBD1 (6 bases). V was shortened by 1 base and J by 1 base, with 11 bases between the two germline ends. Germline CDR1 is SGDLS and CDR2 is YYNGEE. The CDR3 length is 15 residues. The DNA of the CDR3 is TGTGCCAGCAGCGTAATGACAGGAAAGAACACTGAAGCTTTCTTT. It translates to CASSVMTGKNTEAFF.

The chain has TRBV6-5 and TRBJ2-1; TRBD1 or TRBD2 may be the D gene (5 bases each). The CDR3 runs 12 residues. V was shortened by 8 bases and J by 10 bases, with 15 bases between the two germline ends. Per germline, CDR1 MNHEY and CDR2 SVGAGI. The CDR3 nucleotides read TGTGCCAGCGCGCGTGGGGACGGGGAGCAGTTCTTC. Translated: CASARGDGEQFF.

The rearrangement links TRBV7-2 to TRBJ2-5; D is perhaps TRBD1 (5 bases). The germline V and J ends were trimmed by 6 bases and 5 bases, with 19 bases remaining between them. Germline lookup yields CDR1 SGHTA and CDR2 FQGNSA. The CDR3 length is 15 residues. In DNA, the CDR3 is TGTGCCAGCAGTCTGTTGGGGCCGGTGGAGGAGACCCAGTACTTC. As protein: CASSLLGPVEETQYF.